This T cell receptor (beta chain) was documented in a study of T-cell memory formation after mild COVID-19 (dated by TCRdb to 2020 to 2022). For the wider study: TCR sequence clusters from the two donors were found to be largely donor specific. Two young, previously healthy adult volunteers, one female and one male, were included in the cohort. In two donors, T-cell clones that expanded and contracted after mild COVID-19 were tracked by sequencing TCRalpha and TCRbeta repertoires over time. What the authors observed across the whole study: Balanced CD4/CD8 phenotypes were observed for clones contracting from day 15 to 85, whereas a bias towards CD4+ was observed for a second wave of clones expanding from day 15 to 37. Contracting CD4+ clones turned up mainly in the CM and EM memory subsets, whereas EMRA was where CD8+ clones were enriched. Only two mild cases were covered in the study, and larger cohorts including severe cases with pre-infection samples were considered necessary. The second-wave clones that peaked on day 37 were not confirmed to be SARS-CoV-2 specific. The detection of some responding clones in pre-infection memory suggests that pre-existing cross-reactive memory T cells joined the SARS-CoV-2 response.

This clonotype was seen a handful of times. Its recognized antigen is unknown. Base qualities are not at hand, and no much larger clone is one base apart. The sequencer was an Illumina NovaSeq 6000. TCRalpha and TCRbeta cDNA libraries were built by 5'RACE with constant-segment primers, adding sample barcodes and unique molecular identifiers. RNA was extracted from every sample with Trizol reagent. Libraries were amplified in two PCR steps, with a second sample barcode and Illumina TruSeq adapters added in the second step. Sequencing of the libraries was done on an Illumina NovaSeq, producing 2 x 150 bp paired-end reads. Per the original workflow: Demultiplexing of reads and collapsing into UMI-guided consensus sequences were performed with migec v1.2.7. Using mixcr v2.1.11, the UMI consensuses were aligned to TRA and TRB V and J templates and assembled into clonotypes. A clonotype was counted as expanded or contracted only if both edgeR and NoisET called the change significant, with noise models trained on biological replicates. For edgeR calls, the cutoffs were a false discovery rate-adjusted p below 0.01 and a log2 fold-change threshold of 1. As an exploratory analysis of dynamics, PCA with hierarchical clustering was applied to max-normalized trajectories of the 1000 most abundant clonotypes. Each responding clone was given a CD4 or CD8 phenotype based on the CD4+ and CD8+ repertoires, which had been sequenced separately. TCRdb applied fastp at Q25 and MiXCR to the public reads, then kept only in-frame beta chains. When rows share a CDR3 protein, they turn into one entry using the most common DNA and genes. The authors' filters were not applied to this entry. A total of about 340,000 distinct CDR3 sequences appear in this sample, around 13% of them only once. About 21% of the sample is held by the ten biggest clonotypes.

PBMCs were isolated by Ficoll-Paque density gradient centrifugation. The sequence was obtained from a young man who had mild COVID-19 (a few samples of this study predate the infection). The sample titles of this study are shuffled in the database, so cell type and time point are left out; the donor was told from shared clones. The specimen was PBMCs or a T cell subset sorted from them (not recorded which).

The nucleotides are TGTGCCAGCAGAGGACAGTTCTATGGCTACACCTTC. Its protein is CASRGQFYGYTF. In this chain, TRBV6-1 is recombined with TRBJ1-2; the D gene is perhaps TRBD1, from 6 matching bases. CDR1 and CDR2 (MNHNS, SASEGT) derive from the germline V gene. From cysteine to phenylalanine, the CDR3 is 12 amino acids long. Of all the DNA, just the CDR3 is kept, 36 bases in frame from base 1. V lost 6 bases and J lost 4 bases; the stretch between them is 9 bases long.